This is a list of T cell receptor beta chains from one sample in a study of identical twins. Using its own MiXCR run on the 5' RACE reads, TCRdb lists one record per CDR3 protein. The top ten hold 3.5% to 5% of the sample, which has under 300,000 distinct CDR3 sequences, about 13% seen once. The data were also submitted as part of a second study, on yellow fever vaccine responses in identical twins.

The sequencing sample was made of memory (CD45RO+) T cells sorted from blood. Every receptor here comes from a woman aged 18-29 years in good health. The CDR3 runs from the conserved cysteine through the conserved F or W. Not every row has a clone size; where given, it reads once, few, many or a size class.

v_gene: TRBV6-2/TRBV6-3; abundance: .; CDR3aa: CASSWVNGPQHF
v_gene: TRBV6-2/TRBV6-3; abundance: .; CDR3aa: CASSSGMEGGRETQYF
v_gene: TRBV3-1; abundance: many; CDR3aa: CASSQESRYTGELFF
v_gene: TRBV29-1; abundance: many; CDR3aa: CSVVVGQETQYF
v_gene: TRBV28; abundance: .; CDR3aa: CASSIPARHNEKLFF
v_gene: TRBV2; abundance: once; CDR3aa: CASMTITLNTGELFF
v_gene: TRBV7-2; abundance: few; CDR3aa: CASSSRRQGAYEQYF
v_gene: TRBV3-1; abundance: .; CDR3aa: CASSQDHVGAAYGYTF
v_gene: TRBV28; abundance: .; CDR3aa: CASRGQGAQRTNEQYF
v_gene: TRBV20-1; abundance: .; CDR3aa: CSARLSGTSKVHGPTDTQYF
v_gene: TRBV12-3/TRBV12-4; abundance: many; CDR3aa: CASSFRRGETQYF
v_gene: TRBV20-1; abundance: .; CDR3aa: CSAREGAGNSPLHF
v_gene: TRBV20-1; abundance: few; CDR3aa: CSAVRGHGNQPQHF
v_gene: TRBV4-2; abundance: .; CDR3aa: CASSRTLQGHGELFF
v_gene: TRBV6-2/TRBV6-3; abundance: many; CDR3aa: CASSGRDYYNEQFF
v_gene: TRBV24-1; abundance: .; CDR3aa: CATSDAFGETQYF
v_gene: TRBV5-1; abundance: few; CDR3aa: CASRNRGQNYEQYF
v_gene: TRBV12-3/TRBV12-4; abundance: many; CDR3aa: CASSWGKYNEQFF
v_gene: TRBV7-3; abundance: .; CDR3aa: CAISDRGYTGELFF
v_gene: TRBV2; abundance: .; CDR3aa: CASSEGLAFEQYF
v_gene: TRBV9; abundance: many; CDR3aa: CASSVGVSSEQYF
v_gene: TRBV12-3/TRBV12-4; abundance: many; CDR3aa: CASRPGSYNSPLHF
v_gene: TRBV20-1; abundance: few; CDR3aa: CSAAPEVKRVNEQFF
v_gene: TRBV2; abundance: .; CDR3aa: CASTGTGSYNEQFF
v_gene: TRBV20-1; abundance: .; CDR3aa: CSASAGIHEQYF
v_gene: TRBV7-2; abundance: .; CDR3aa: CASSLRRGLVGELFF
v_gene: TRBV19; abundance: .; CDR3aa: CASSLRLAGTTDTQYF
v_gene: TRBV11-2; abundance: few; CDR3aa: CASSPPTGLAGDAYNEQFF
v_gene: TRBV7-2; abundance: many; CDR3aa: CASSLARGVLTGSLQETQYF
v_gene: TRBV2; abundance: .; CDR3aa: CASTRQTGRAEETQYF
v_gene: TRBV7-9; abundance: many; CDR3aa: CASSPEGAGGYSYEQYF
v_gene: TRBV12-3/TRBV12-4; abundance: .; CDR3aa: CASSSVLAGGAYEQYF
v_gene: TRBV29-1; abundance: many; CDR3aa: CSVQTSGSRNEQFF
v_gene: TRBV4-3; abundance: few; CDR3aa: CASSQEGSGITDTQYF
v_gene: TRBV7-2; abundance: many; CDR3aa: CASSLGPLGVGPRNTEAFF
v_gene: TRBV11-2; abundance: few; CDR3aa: CASSLDPRAGELFF
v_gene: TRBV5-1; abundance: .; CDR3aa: CASRLAGEREQYF
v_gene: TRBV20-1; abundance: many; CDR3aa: CSAREYQETQYF
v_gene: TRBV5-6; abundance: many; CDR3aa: CASSLIGSNQPQHF
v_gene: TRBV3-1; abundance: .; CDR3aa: CASSQARGAETQYF
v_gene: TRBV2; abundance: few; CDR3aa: CASGRTGGGETQYF
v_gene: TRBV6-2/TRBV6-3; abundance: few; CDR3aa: CASKDTANTGELFF